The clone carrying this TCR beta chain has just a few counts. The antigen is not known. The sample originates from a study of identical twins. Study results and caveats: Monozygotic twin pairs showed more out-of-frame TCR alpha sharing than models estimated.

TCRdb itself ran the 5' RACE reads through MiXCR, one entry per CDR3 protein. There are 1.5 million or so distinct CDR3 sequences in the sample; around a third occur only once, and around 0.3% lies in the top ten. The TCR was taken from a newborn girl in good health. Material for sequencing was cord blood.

The CDR3 loop reads CASSQVGVSNQPQHF. The CDR3 DNA reads TGCGCCAGCAGCCAAGTGGGAGTTAGCAATCAGCCCCAGCATTTT. The gene calls are TRBV4-1 and TRBJ1-5; D not certain. Germline V gene lookup returns CDR1 MGHRA and CDR2 YSYEKL. Trimming shortened V by 1 base and J by 0 bases, and 7 bases separated the two germline ends. The CDR3 is 15 amino acids.